A single count supports the clone carrying this TCR beta chain. Antigen unknown. This sample stems from a study of identifying expanded T cells in peripheral blood. Healthy donors had no documented immune events, such as infections, while sampled. Broader study findings: Over about two and four weeks, about 15 and 18 clones changed, versus roughly 1.1 between replicates. Variance in clone template counts between approximately two-week samples significantly increased with total template count across all healthy donors.

Sequencing was performed with immunoSEQ multiplex PCR; in TCRdb, only in-frame clones are kept and a portion is missing. Among 45,000 to 60,000 clones, approximately 80% were seen once, and the ten largest hold about 15%. Per the germline V gene, CDR1 is LGHNA and CDR2 is YSLEER. V was cut by 4 bases and J by 5 bases, with 11 bases left in between. The CDR3 sequence is 13 residues long. The sequence was collected from a person aged 18 to 75 in good health. V is TRBV4-3 and J is TRBJ1-1; D is ambiguous. Material: blood. CDR3 coding DNA: TGCGCCAGCAGCCTTTCTTCGGGGACTGAAGCTTTCTTT. Translating it yields CASSLSSGTEAFF.